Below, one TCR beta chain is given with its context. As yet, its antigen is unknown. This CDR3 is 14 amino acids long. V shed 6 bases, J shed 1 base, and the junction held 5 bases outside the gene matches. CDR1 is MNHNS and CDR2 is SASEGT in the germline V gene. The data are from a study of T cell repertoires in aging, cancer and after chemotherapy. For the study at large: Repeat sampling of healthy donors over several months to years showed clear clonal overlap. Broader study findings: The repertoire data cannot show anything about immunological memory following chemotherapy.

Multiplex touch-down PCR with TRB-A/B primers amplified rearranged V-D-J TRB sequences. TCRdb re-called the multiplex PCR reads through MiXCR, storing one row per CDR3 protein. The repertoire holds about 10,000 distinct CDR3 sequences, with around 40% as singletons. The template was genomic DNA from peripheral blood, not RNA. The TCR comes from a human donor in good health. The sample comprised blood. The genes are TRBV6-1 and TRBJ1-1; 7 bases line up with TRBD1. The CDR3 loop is CASSRGSPNTEAFF. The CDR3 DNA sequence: TGTGCCAGCAGCAGGGGGTCTCCGAACACTGAAGCTTTCTTT.